The clone carrying this T cell receptor beta chain was recorded at least ten times. What it recognizes is unknown. This sample was included in a study of T-cell reconstitution after alpha-beta-depleted transplantation in children. Whole-study findings and limits: The main origin of T-cell counts and diversity one year after transplant was newly produced T cells. Alpha-beta T cells present about two months after transplant were reported to originate from several hundred expanded graft clones. The origin of high day-60 TCRbeta diversity in some patients lay in surviving recipient T cells and thymic progenitors.

A TCRbeta library incorporating unique molecular identifiers was prepared. MiXCR, run by TCRdb on the PCR reads, gives a single entry per CDR3 protein. The sample has over 100,000 distinct CDR3 sequences; roughly 7.6% are singletons. The V segment lost 10 bases and the J segment 7 bases; nucleotides outside the gene matches: 7. There are 14 residues in the CDR3. CDR1 is MNHNS, CDR2 SASEGT, per germline. This clonotype originated in a boy between 2 and 10 years old with acute lymphoblastic leukemia, due to receive a stem cell transplant. J is TRBJ2-1 and V is TRBV6-1; 13 bases are a match to TRBD2. Material: PBMCs, obtained before TCRalphabeta/CD19-depleted stem cell transplant. CDR3 sequence: CATTLAGGPNEQFF. The CDR3 nucleotides read TGTGCCACCACACTAGCGGGGGGGCCGAATGAGCAGTTCTTC.